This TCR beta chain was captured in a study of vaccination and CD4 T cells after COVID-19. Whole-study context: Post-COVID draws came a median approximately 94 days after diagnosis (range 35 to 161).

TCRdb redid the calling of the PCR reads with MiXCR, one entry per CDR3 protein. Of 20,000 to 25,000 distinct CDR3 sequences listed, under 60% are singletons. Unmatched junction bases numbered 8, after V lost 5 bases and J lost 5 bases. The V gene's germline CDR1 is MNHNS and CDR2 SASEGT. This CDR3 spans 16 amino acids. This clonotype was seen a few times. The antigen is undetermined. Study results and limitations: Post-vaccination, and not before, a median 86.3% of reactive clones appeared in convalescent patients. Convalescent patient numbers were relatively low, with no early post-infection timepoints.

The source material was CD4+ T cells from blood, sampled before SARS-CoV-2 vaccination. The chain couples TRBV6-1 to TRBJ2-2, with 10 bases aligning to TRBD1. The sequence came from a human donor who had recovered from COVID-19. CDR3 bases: TGTGCCAGCAGTAACCGGGACAGGGGTGATACCGGGGAGCTGTTTTTT. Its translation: CASSNRDRGDTGELFF.